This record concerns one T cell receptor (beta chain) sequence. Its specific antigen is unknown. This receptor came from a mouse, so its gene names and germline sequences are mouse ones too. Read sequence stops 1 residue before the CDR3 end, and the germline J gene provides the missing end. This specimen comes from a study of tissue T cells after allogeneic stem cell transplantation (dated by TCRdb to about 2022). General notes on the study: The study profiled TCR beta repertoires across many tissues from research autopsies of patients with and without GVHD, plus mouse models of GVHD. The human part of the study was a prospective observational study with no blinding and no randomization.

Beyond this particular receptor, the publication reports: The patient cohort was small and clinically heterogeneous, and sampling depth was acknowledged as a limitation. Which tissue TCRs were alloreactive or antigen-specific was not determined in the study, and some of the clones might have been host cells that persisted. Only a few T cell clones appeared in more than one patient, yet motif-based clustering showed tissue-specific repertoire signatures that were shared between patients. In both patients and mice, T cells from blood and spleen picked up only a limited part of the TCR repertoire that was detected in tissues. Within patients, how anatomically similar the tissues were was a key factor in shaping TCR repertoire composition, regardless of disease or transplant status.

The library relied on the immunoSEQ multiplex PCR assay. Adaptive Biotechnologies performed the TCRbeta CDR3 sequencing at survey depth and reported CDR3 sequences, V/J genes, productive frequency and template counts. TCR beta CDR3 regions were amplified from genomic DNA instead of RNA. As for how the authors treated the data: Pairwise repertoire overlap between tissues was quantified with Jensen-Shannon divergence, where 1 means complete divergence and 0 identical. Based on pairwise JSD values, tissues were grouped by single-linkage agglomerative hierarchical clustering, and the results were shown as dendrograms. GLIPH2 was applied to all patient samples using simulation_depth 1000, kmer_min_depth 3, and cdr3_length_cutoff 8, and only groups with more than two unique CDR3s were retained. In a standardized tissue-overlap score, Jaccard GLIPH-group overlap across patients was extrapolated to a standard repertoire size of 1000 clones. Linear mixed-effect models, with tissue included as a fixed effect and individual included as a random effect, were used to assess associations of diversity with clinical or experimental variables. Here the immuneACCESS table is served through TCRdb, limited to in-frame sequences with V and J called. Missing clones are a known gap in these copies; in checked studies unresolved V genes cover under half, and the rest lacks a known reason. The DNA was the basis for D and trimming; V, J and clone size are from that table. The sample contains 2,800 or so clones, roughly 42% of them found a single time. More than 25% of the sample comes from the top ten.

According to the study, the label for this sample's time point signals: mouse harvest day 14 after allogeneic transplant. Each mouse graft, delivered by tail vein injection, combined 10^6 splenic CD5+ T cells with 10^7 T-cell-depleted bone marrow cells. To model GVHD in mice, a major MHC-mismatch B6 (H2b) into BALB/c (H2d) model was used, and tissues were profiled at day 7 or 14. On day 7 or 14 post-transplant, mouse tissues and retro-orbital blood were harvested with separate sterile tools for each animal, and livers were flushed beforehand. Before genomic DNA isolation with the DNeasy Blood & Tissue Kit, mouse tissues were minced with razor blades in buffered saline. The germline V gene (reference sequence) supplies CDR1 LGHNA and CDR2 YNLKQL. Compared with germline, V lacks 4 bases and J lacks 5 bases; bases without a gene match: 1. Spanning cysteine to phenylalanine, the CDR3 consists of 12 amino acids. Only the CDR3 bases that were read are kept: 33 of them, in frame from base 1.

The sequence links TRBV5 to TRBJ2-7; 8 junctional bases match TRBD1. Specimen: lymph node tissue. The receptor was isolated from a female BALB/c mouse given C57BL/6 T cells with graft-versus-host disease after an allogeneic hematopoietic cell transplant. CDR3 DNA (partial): TGTGCCAGCAGCCTGGACAGGGATGAACAGTAC. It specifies CASSLDRDEQY. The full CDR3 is CASSLDRDEQYF.